Listed here are 2 T cell receptor beta chains from one sample, sequenced in a study of neurological immune-mediated disorders (dated by TCRdb to 2018 to 2020). What the time point label conveys for this sample: technical triplicate 3. The method behind the library was 5' RACE. Data came from an Illumina HiSeq 2500. TCRdb trimmed public reads at Q25 via fastp, called clones via MiXCR and kept in-frame beta chains. When rows share a CDR3 protein, they turn into one entry using the most common DNA and genes. This sample is represented by nearly 45,000 distinct CDR3 sequences; roughly 21% of them were singletons. Roughly 4.7% of the sample lies in the top ten. Sample: PBMCs. These receptors originate from a man aged 55 to 70 with HTLV-1-associated myelopathy (HAM/TSP).

In its sample, this clonotype was seen many times. V is TRBV7-8 and J is TRBJ2-3; D might be TRBD2 (6 bases). V was clipped by 1 base and J by 6 bases, with 14 bases between them. Per germline, CDR1 SGHVS and CDR2 FQNEAQ. The length of the CDR3 is 15 residues. CDR3 region: CASSLGTTEADTQYF. The CDR3 bases are TGTGCCAGCAGCTTAGGGACTACCGAGGCGGATACGCAGTATTTT.

This clonotype was seen a handful of times. J is TRBJ2-5 and V is TRBV14; tentatively, D is TRBD2 (6 bases). V was trimmed by 6 bases and J by 1 base, leaving 18 bases between them. This CDR3 spans 16 amino acids. CDR1 and CDR2 (germline): SGHDN, FVKESK. CDR3 in DNA: TGTGCCAGCAGTCCAAGATCGGCACTAGCCCAAGAGACCCAGTACTTC. It specifies CASSPRSALAQETQYF.